The rows below give T cell receptor beta chains drawn from one sample of a study of neoadjuvant anti-PD-1 for oral cavity cancer. Sequencing was performed with immunoSEQ multiplex PCR; in TCRdb, only in-frame clones are kept and a portion is missing. The data contain tens of thousands of clones, 65% to 85% of them singletons. The specimen was PBMCs, collected before nivolumab (anti-PD-1) treatment. The receptors here all came from a person aged 40 to 85 with oral cavity squamous cell carcinoma. The CDR3 runs from the conserved cysteine through the conserved F or W. The order of the fields is D gene, J gene, clone size, V gene, CDR3 DNA, CDR3 protein. A D gene is named only where the DNA matches it firmly. Rows give clone size only sometimes, using once, few, many, or a class for an expanded clone.

NA	TRBJ2-5	NA	TRBV9	TGTGCCAGCAGCGTGGGCCCAGTTGGGGCCCAGACCCAGTACTTC	CASSVGPVGAQTQYF
NA	TRBJ2-5	NA	TRBV5-4	TGTGCCAGCAGCTTGGAGCAGCTGGGCCAAGAGACCCAGTACTTC	CASSLEQLGQETQYF
TRBD2	TRBJ2-5	NA	TRBV5-4	TGTGCCAGCAGAGGAACTAGCGATCAAGAGACCCAGTACTTC	CASRGTSDQETQYF
TRBD1	TRBJ1-5	NA	TRBV28	TGTGCCAGCAGCACAACAGGGGGCGGGCCCCAGCATTTT	CASSTTGGGPQHF
TRBD2	TRBJ2-2	NA	TRBV11-2	TGTGCCAGCAGACTAGCGGGAGGCCGGGGGGGGGAGCTGTTTTTT	CASRLAGGRGGELFF
NA	TRBJ2-1	NA	TRBV2	TGTGCCAGCGCCCGGGACACCTACAATGAGCAGTTCTTC	CASARDTYNEQFF
TRBD1	TRBJ2-2	NA	TRBV11-2	TGTGCCAGCAGCTACGGGACAGCTAACACCGGGGAGCTGTTTTTT	CASSYGTANTGELFF
NA	TRBJ2-7	NA	TRBV28	TGTGCCAGCAGTTTCGATGCTCCCTACGAGCAGTACTTC	CASSFDAPYEQYF
TRBD1	TRBJ1-2	NA	TRBV27	TGTGCCAGCAGTTCTTACCCCGGGACAGGGGTTTCAGACTATGGCTACACCTTC	CASSSYPGTGVSDYGYTF
NA	TRBJ1-2	NA	TRBV27	TGTGCCAGCTCCCCCCCGACAGGCGGTGGATTCTATGGCTACACCTTC	CASSPPTGGGFYGYTF
NA	TRBJ2-1	NA	TRBV5-1	TGCGCCAGCAGCTTGGAAGGGCGCGGGTTCTACAATGAGCAGTTCTTC	CASSLEGRGFYNEQFF
NA	TRBJ2-3	NA	TRBV15	TGTGCCACCAGCAGAGAAGGCGGGGACAGCACAGATACGCAGTATTTT	CATSREGGDSTDTQYF
NA	TRBJ2-7	NA	TRBV5-1	TGCGCCAGCAGCACAGCCTCCTTGAGATCCTACGAGCAGTACTTC	CASSTASLRSYEQYF
TRBD2	TRBJ2-2	NA	TRBV5-1	TGCGCCAGCAGCTTGTGGGACTACGACACCGGGGAGCTGTTTTTT	CASSLWDYDTGELFF
TRBD1	TRBJ2-7	NA	TRBV29-1	TGCAGCGTTGTTAAGGGGGCAGGGGACGAGCAGTACTTC	CSVVKGAGDEQYF
NA	TRBJ1-3	NA	TRBV5-1	TGCGCCAGCAGCTCCGGGGACTCTGGAAACACCATATATTTT	CASSSGDSGNTIYF
TRBD1	TRBJ2-3	NA	TRBV5-1	TGCGCCAGCAGCTTGTGGACAGGGGGCACGGGCACAGATACGCAGTATTTT	CASSLWTGGTGTDTQYF
NA	TRBJ1-5	NA	TRBV29-1	TGCAGCGTTGGTTCGGTTGCCAATCAGCCCCAGCATTTT	CSVGSVANQPQHF
NA	TRBJ1-5	NA	TRBV10-3	TGTGCCATCAGTCAGGGGAATCAGCCCCAGCATTTT	CAISQGNQPQHF
NA	TRBJ1-3	NA	TRBV6-5	TGTGCCAGCACGGCACTTCTCTCTGGAAACACCATATATTTT	CASTALLSGNTIYF
NA	TRBJ1-2	NA	TRBV25-1	TGTGCCAGCAGCGAACCGGGACGAGGAAACACCTTC	CASSEPGRGNTF
NA	TRBJ1-1	few	TRBV6-5	TGTGCCAGCAGTATTACAGGTAACATGAACACTGAAGCTTTCTTT	CASSITGNMNTEAFF
NA	TRBJ2-2	NA	TRBV5-1	TGCGCCAGCAGCTTCGAGGCTTGGGGCACCGGGGAGCTGTTTTTT	CASSFEAWGTGELFF
NA	TRBJ1-5	NA	TRBV7-9	TGTGCCAGCAGCTCCTGGGGGGATACGGCCCAGCATTTT	CASSSWGDTAQHF
NA	TRBJ2-1	NA	TRBV6-6	TGTGCCAGCAGTTACTCACCGGGTGGCACGCATGAGCAGTTCTTC	CASSYSPGGTHEQFF
TRBD2	TRBJ2-7	NA	TRBV7-8	TGTGCCAGCAGCCAGAGGCGGGAGGCCCCCTACGAGCAGTACTTC	CASSQRREAPYEQYF
NA	TRBJ1-1	NA	TRBV18	TGTGCCAGCTCACCAGCGGGGAGGGGTACCACTGAAGCTTTCTTT	CASSPAGRGTTEAFF
TRBD1	TRBJ1-1	NA	TRBV7-6	TGTGCCAGCAGCTTAGACGGGACAGGGAACACTGAAGCTTTCTTT	CASSLDGTGNTEAFF
NA	TRBJ2-1	NA	TRBV28	TGTGCCAGCACCCATAGGGGTCAGTGGGAGCGAGAGGAGCAGTTCTTC	CASTHRGQWEREEQFF
NA	TRBJ1-4	NA	TRBV4-1	TGCGCCACCAAAGTCGGGCCTGCAGGAGAAAAACTGTTTTTT	CATKVGPAGEKLFF
TRBD1	TRBJ1-1	NA	TRBV6-4	TGTGCCAGCAGTAAAGGGACAGGGGGCAACACTGAAGCTTTCTTT	CASSKGTGGNTEAFF
NA	TRBJ2-3	NA	TRBV9	TGTGCCAGCAGCGTAGGGGGAGGGGGACAGCGCACAGATACGCAGTATTTT	CASSVGGGGQRTDTQYF
TRBD1	TRBJ2-6	NA	TRBV5-1	TGCGCCAGCAGCCTGACAGGGGGCAGCTCTGGGGCCAACGTCCTGACTTTC	CASSLTGGSSGANVLTF
NA	TRBJ1-6	NA	TRBV2	TGTGCCAGCACCGCACGCGGGTGGTCGGATTCACCCCTCCACTTT	CASTARGWSDSPLHF
NA	TRBJ2-2	NA	TRBV7-9	TGTGCCAGCAGGGGGTATGGTAACACCGGGGAGCTGTTTTTT	CASRGYGNTGELFF
TRBD2	TRBJ2-1	NA	TRBV2	TGTGCCAGCGCCGGACTAGCGGGAGTCAATGAGCAGTTCTTC	CASAGLAGVNEQFF
NA	TRBJ1-1	NA	TRBV29-1	TGCAGCGTTATGAGGGGAAGAGAGGCTTTCTTT	CSVMRGREAFF
NA	TRBJ1-1	few	TRBV2	TGTGCCAGCAGCCCCCAAGGAACTAACACTGAAGCTTTCTTT	CASSPQGTNTEAFF
NA	TRBJ2-2	NA	TRBV9	TGTGCCAGCAGCGAATCTTCGAAGGAGAACACCGGGGAGCTGTTTTTT	CASSESSKENTGELFF
NA	TRBJ2-5	NA	TRBV7-9	TGTGCCAGCAGCTTAGTAAGCTGGGAGACCCAGTACTTC	CASSLVSWETQYF
TRBD2	TRBJ2-1	NA	TRBV25-1	TGTGCCAGCAGTACCCATCGGGCTAGCGGGGAAGGGAACAATGAGCAGTTCTTC	CASSTHRASGEGNNEQFF
NA	TRBJ2-7	NA	TRBV14	TGTGCCAGCAGCCAAGTGTCTGGATACGAGCAGTACTTC	CASSQVSGYEQYF
TRBD2	TRBJ2-1	NA	TRBV29-1	TGCAGCGTTCCCAAGCCCCTTGGACTAGCGGGGTCCTACAATGAGCAGTTCTTC	CSVPKPLGLAGSYNEQFF
TRBD1	TRBJ1-1	few	TRBV28	TGTGCCAGCAGTACCCTTCCAATAGGGACAGGGGAAGGCGAGCGGGACACTGAAGCTTTCTTT	CASSTLPIGTGEGERDTEAFF
NA	TRBJ1-5	NA	TRBV19	TGTGCCAGTAGTATTGGAATCCAGATCGGCCAGCCCCAGCATTTT	CASSIGIQIGQPQHF
NA	TRBJ1-4	few	TRBV6-1	TGTGCCAGCAGTGAGGGGGGCCCCACCGAAAAACTGTTTTTT	CASSEGGPTEKLFF
NA	TRBJ1-3	NA	TRBV10-3	TGTGCCACGCGGACAGAAAACTCTGGAAACACCATATATTTT	CATRTENSGNTIYF
NA	TRBJ2-3	NA	TRBV2	TGTGCCAGCAAAGAGTCGAGAAGCACAGATACGCAGTATTTT	CASKESRSTDTQYF
NA	TRBJ2-7	NA	TRBV6-1	TGTGCCAGCAGTTCGACACGGACCTACGAGCAGTACTTC	CASSSTRTYEQYF
NA	TRBJ2-3	NA	TRBV5-1	TGCGCCAGCAGCCGGGACCCCCTCCTAGGCACAGATACGCAGTATTTT	CASSRDPLLGTDTQYF
TRBD1	TRBJ2-7	NA	TRBV7-6	TGTGCCAGCAGCTTAGGTGGGTGGGACAGGTGGGACTACGAGCAGTACTTC	CASSLGGWDRWDYEQYF
NA	TRBJ2-3	NA	TRBV5-5	TGTGCCAGCAGCCCTTTCGTTGACACAGATACGCAGTATTTT	CASSPFVDTDTQYF
TRBD2	TRBJ2-1	NA	TRBV27	TGTGCCAGCAGTTCACTAGCGGGTGCCTCCTACAATGAGCAGTTCTTC	CASSSLAGASYNEQFF
NA	TRBJ1-1	once	TRBV6-5	TGTGCCAGCACCCCGGTTTCGGGGTTATCCACTGAAGCTTTCTTT	CASTPVSGLSTEAFF
TRBD2	TRBJ2-5	once	TRBV9	TGTGCCAGCAGCGTAGGGACTAGCGGGGCCCAAGAGACCCAGTACTTC	CASSVGTSGAQETQYF
NA	TRBJ1-1	NA	TRBV14	TGTGCCAGCAGTCAAGCGAGACGGTTCACTGAAGCTTTCTTT	CASSQARRFTEAFF
TRBD1	TRBJ2-7	NA	TRBV5-6	TGTGCCAGCAGCTGGGACAGGACCTACGAGCAGTACTTC	CASSWDRTYEQYF
NA	TRBJ1-1	NA	TRBV6-4	TGTGCCAGCAGGAAACAGGGAGACACTGAAGCTTTCTTT	CASRKQGDTEAFF
NA	TRBJ1-2	NA	TRBV30	TGTGCCTGGAGGGACCGTCGGAACTATGGCTACACCTTC	CAWRDRRNYGYTF
TRBD2	TRBJ2-7	NA	TRBV11-1	TGTGCCAGCAGTCGCGGGGAGGGCGGCGAGCAGTACTTC	CASSRGEGGEQYF